This T cell receptor beta chain was captured in a study of cytomegalovirus exposure and HLA in healthy donors. Points from the study as a whole: Later genetic work tied a missense DCLRE1C variant to beta-chain V and J trimming. Later analysis identified several of the most significant clusters that appeared linked to common viral pathogens. Sequencing likely caused a cluster of highly shared sequence variants.

Concerning this clone: Its matching antigen is unknown.

Every donor was a healthy person donating bone marrow. Trimming at V came to 2 bases and at J to 3 bases, leaving 3 bases not matched to a gene. The CDR3 has 14 amino acids. In germline, CDR1 is SGHTA, CDR2 FQGNSA. Use of 60 Vbeta and 13 Jbeta primers characterized the PCR. The repertoire was sequenced with immunoSEQ multiplex PCR; TCRdb's copy has only in-frame clones and lacks some. The profile shows roughly 190,000 clones, 65% to 90% of them singletons. The TCR sequence derives from a man aged 40-55 years in good health and CMV-seropositive. Sequencing used PBMCs. The chain links TRBV7-2 to TRBJ2-7; 8 positions match TRBD2. CDR3 in DNA: TGTGCCAGCAGCTTAAGGAGCGGGGGCTACGAGCAGTACTTC. This codes for CASSLRSGGYEQYF. Based on the CDR3 plus reference TRBV7-2 and TRBJ2-7, the full variable domain is GAGVSQSPSNKVTEKGKDVELRCDPISGHTALYWYRQSLGQGLEFLIYFQGNSAPDKSGLPSDRFSAERTGGSVSTLTIQRTQQEDSAVYLCASSLRSGGYEQYFGPGTRLTVT.